These 32 T cell receptor beta chains share one sample of origin, sequenced in a study of cytomegalovirus exposure and HLA in healthy donors. Produced via immunoSEQ multiplex PCR; TCRdb's table is partial and in-frame only. This table has fewer than 200,000 clones, approximately 86% appearing once. Sequencing was performed on PBMCs. The receptor set was obtained from a woman between 18 and 30 years old in good health and CMV-seronegative.

The chain combines TRBV9 with TRBJ2-1; 13 positions agree with TRBD2. The germline V gene has CDR1 SGDLS and CDR2 YYNGEE. The length of the CDR3 is 18 residues. Germline trimming cut 4 bases from V and 5 bases from J; bases unmatched to any gene: 12. The CDR3 DNA is TGTGCCAGCAGCCCTAATAGACTAGCGGGGGGTTTGAACAATGAGCAGTTCTTC. Amino acids: CASSPNRLAGGLNNEQFF.

V gene TRBV11-2 combines with J gene TRBJ2-3; 8 nucleotides align to TRBD1. The CDR3 is made up of 14 amino acids. Looked up from germline, CDR1 is SGHAT and CDR2 is FQNNGV. J gave up 6 bases and V 5 bases, and 7 bases lay outside the gene matches. The CDR3 here is CASSPGTGWDTQYF. Here the CDR3 DNA reads TGTGCCAGCAGCCCTGGGACAGGCTGGGATACGCAGTATTTT. The full variable domain, rest sourced from reference TRBV11-2 and TRBJ2-3, is EAGVAQSPRYKIIEKRQSVAFWCNPISGHATLYWYQQILGQGPKLLIQFQNNGVVDDSQLPKDRFSAERLKGVDSTLKIQPAKLEDSAVYLCASSPGTGWDTQYFGPGTRLTVL.

The chain combines TRBV27 with TRBJ1-2; the D gene is possibly TRBD1 (6 bases). The germline V and J ends were trimmed by 2 bases and 5 bases, with 12 bases remaining between them. The CDR3 has 14 amino acids. CDR1 and CDR2 from the germline V gene are MNHEY and SMNVEV (reference sequence). CDR3 amino acids: CASSLGGAKYGYTF. The CDR3 DNA sequence: TGTGCCAGCAGTTTAGGGGGGGCGAAGTATGGCTACACCTTC.

J is TRBJ2-1 and V is TRBV6-5; D possibly corresponds to TRBD1 (5 bases). The ends were cut back, 6 bases at V and 4 bases at J, with 13 bases in the middle. The CDR3 totals 14 residues. The germline V gene encodes CDR1 MNHEY and CDR2 SVGAGI. The CDR3 DNA reads as TGTGCCAGCAGGGACAAAACAAGGTACAATGAGCAGTTCTTC. Residues: CASRDKTRYNEQFF.

This clone has more than one count but fewer than ten. The gene calls are TRBV19 and TRBJ2-7; 7 bases match TRBD1. Germline values: CDR1 LNHDA, CDR2 SQIVND (reference sequence). V dropped 4 bases and J dropped 2; count of bases not matched to a gene: 8. The CDR3 totals 15 residues. The CDR3 DNA reads as TGTGCCAGTAGTACCAGGGGACAGTCAACCTACGAGCAGTACTTC. It encodes CASSTRGQSTYEQYF.

This clone was counted a few times. The chain has TRBV29-1 and TRBJ2-7; 7 bases map to TRBD2. The length of the CDR3 is 13 residues. V gave up 0 bases and J gave up 4 bases; unmatched junction bases: 3. Germline V lookup: CDR1 SQVTM, CDR2 ANQGSEA. In DNA form, the CDR3 reads TGCAGCGTTGAAGAGGGAGGGTCGTACGAGCAGTACTTC. Protein product: CSVEEGGSYEQYF.

The gene calls are TRBV27 and TRBJ1-1; D gene uncertain. The CDR3 loop spans 15 amino acids. Looked up from germline, CDR1 is MNHEY and CDR2 is SMNVEV (reference sequence). With 4 bases removed from V and 0 bases from J, the gap between germline ends came to 12 bases. CDR3 bases: TGTGCCAGCAGTTCATCTAATCAGGTGAACACTGAAGCTTTCTTT. It codes for CASSSSNQVNTEAFF.

The chain recombines TRBV18 with TRBJ1-3; D might be TRBD1 (5 bases). Germline lookup yields CDR1 KGHSH and CDR2 LQKENI. V lost 2 bases, J lost 3 bases, and 17 bases lay in between. This CDR3 region has 17 residues. In DNA, the CDR3 is TGTGCCAGCTCACCATCCGGCAGGGCCGGAATTGGAAACACCATATATTTT. Translated: CASSPSGRAGIGNTIYF.

This chain links TRBV27 with TRBJ1-2; the match to TRBD1 covers 8 bases. This CDR3 is 14 amino acids long. With 5 bases clipped from V and 8 bases from J, the junction kept 10 bases outside the gene matches. Germline V gene data show CDR1 as MNHEY and CDR2 as SMNVEV (reference sequence). The CDR3 coding sequence is TGTGCCAGCAGTCACCTGACAGGGGTTAGCGGCTACACCTTC. It specifies CASSHLTGVSGYTF.

This sequence joins TRBV4-1 and TRBJ2-7; D is possibly TRBD2 (7 bases). The germline V gene encodes CDR1 MGHRA and CDR2 YSYEKL. V lost 2 bases and J 4 bases, leaving 24 bases between the germline ends. The CDR3 runs to 18 residues. The CDR3 region is CASSQLLGGRGGPYEQYF. CDR3 DNA sequence: TGCGCCAGCAGCCAACTACTCGGGGGGAGAGGGGGACCTTACGAGCAGTACTTC.

The chain links TRBV27 to TRBJ1-2; D is unclear. From germline, CDR1 is MNHEY and CDR2 SMNVEV (reference sequence). V lost 5 bases to trimming and J lost 3 bases, with 16 bases between them. The CDR3 consists of 15 residues. In DNA form, the CDR3 reads TGTGCCAGCAGTCCCACGACTAACCCCTACTATGGCTACACCTTC. Its translation is CASSPTTNPYYGYTF.

The chain is built from TRBV5-1 and TRBJ2-7; 8 positions agree with TRBD1. The CDR3 runs to 15 residues. Trimming took 5 bases from V and 0 from J; bases not matched to a gene: 7. Germline assignment: CDR1 SGHRS and CDR2 YFSETQ. The CDR3 coding sequence is TGCGCCAGCAGTCATAGACAGGGGTCCTCCTACGAGCAGTACTTC. It translates to CASSHRQGSSYEQYF.

The chain joins TRBV7-9 to TRBJ2-7; D might be TRBD1 (7 bases). CDR3 length: 13 residues. The V gene's germline CDR1 is SEHNR and CDR2 FQNEAQ (reference sequence). V was clipped by 6 bases and J by 7 bases, with 16 bases between them. The CDR3, as DNA: TGTGCCAGCAGTTTGAATCAGGGGGGTGAGCAGTACTTC. It codes for CASSLNQGGEQYF.

The chain employs TRBV6-1 and TRBJ2-7; TRBD1 matches 7 bases. With V trimmed by 8 bases and J by 2 bases, 9 bases remained unmatched. Per germline, CDR1 MNHNS and CDR2 SASEGT. This CDR3 comprises 14 residues. The CDR3 protein is CASGLDRAAYEQYF. Here the CDR3 DNA reads TGTGCCAGCGGCCTCGACAGGGCGGCCTACGAGCAGTACTTC.

The CDR3 here is CASRPTGTNTEAFF. CDR3 DNA: TGTGCCAGCAGGCCGACAGGGACGAACACTGAAGCTTTCTTT. V is TRBV9 and J is TRBJ1-1, with 7 bases lining up with TRBD1. Germline V CDR1 and CDR2: SGDLS, YYNGEE. Trimming at V came to 5 bases and at J to 1 base, leaving 5 bases not matched to a gene. The length of the CDR3 is 14 residues.

J is TRBJ1-4 and V is TRBV27; 9 bases are a match to TRBD1. After removal of 6 bases from V and 7 bases from J, the junction contained 6 bases not matched to a gene. The CDR3 is 14 amino acids. Germline loops: CDR1 MNHEY, CDR2 SMNVEV (reference sequence). DNA for the CDR3: TGTGCCAGCAGCTGGGGGACAGGGCGTGAAAAACTGTTTTTT. It yields the protein CASSWGTGREKLFF.

The CDR3 region is CASSAWNPGGNTEAFF. The CDR3 DNA follows: TGTGCCAGCAGCGCCTGGAATCCAGGGGGGAACACTGAAGCTTTCTTT. The chain recombines TRBV7-8 with TRBJ1-1; 7 positions agree with TRBD1. V was pared by 5 bases and J by 1 base, with 10 bases of the junction left unmatched. This CDR3 contains 16 residues. The germline V gene encodes CDR1 SGHVS and CDR2 FQNEAQ.

V usage is TRBV18 and J usage is TRBJ1-1; 9 positions match TRBD1. V gave up 3 bases and J gave up 7 bases; unmatched junction bases: 6. This CDR3 region has 14 residues. The V gene's germline CDR1 is KGHSH and CDR2 LQKENI. CDR3 loop: CASSPSQGADEAFF. Here the CDR3 DNA reads TGTGCCAGCTCACCCTCACAGGGGGCGGATGAAGCTTTCTTT.

V usage is TRBV6-4 and J usage is TRBJ2-1; D uncertain. V dropped 1 base and J dropped 10 bases, with 8 bases sitting between them. CDR1 is MRHNA and CDR2 is SNTAGT in the germline V gene. The CDR3 is made up of 12 amino acids. CDR3 in DNA: TGTGCCAGCAGTGACTTTAACGGGGAGCAGTTCTTC. Protein: CASSDFNGEQFF.

This chain joins TRBV30 and TRBJ2-7; 9 bases map to TRBD2. V shed 0 bases, J shed 3 bases, and the junction held 3 bases outside the gene matches. There are 14 residues in the CDR3. Germline V CDR1 and CDR2: GTSNPN, SVGIG (reference sequence). The CDR3 DNA reads TGTGCCTGGAGTGTAAGCGGGGGGAGCTACGAGCAGTACTTC. Its translation is CAWSVSGGSYEQYF.

The chain joins TRBV7-8 to TRBJ2-7; possible D gene TRBD2, 6 bases. Trimming removed 6 bases at V and 4 bases at J, with 16 bases between. This CDR3 comprises 14 residues. CDR1 and CDR2 (germline): SGHVS, FQNEAQ. The CDR3 reads CASSYAGTQYEQYF. DNA for the CDR3: TGTGCCAGCAGTTACGCGGGGACCCAGTACGAGCAGTACTTC.

This sequence joins TRBV27 and TRBJ2-7, with 9 bases identical to TRBD2. The CDR3 runs to 18 residues. V was clipped by 6 bases and J by 2 bases; unmatched bases: 17. Germline CDR1 MNHEY, CDR2 SMNVEV (reference sequence). In DNA form, the CDR3 reads TGTGCCAGCAGGGCGCGTAGCGGGAGATTAAAGGGCCCCTACGAGCAGTACTTC. This gives the protein CASRARSGRLKGPYEQYF.

The gene calls are TRBV7-9 and TRBJ2-7; the match to TRBD2 covers 7 bases. The germline gives CDR1 SEHNR, CDR2 FQNEAQ (reference sequence). This CDR3 is built from 14 residues. V shed 5 bases and J 3 bases; nucleotides not matched to a gene: 7. CDR3 amino acids: CASSSRGVSYEQYF. The CDR3 DNA sequence: TGTGCCAGCAGCAGTCGGGGGGTGAGCTACGAGCAGTACTTC.

This clone was observed a handful of times. One end of the junction does not line up with germline, which may come from a read error. J is TRBJ2-1 and V is TRBV29-1; 7 nucleotides agree with TRBD1. The CDR3 has 13 amino acids. Germline CDR1 is SQVTM and CDR2 is ANQGSEA. The CDR3 loop is CSVEGQVAYEQFF. The CDR3 DNA follows: TGCAGCGTCGAAGGACAGGTAGCATATGAGCAGTTCTTC.

V usage is TRBV7-2 and J usage is TRBJ1-2; D gene ambiguous. This CDR3 has 15 residues. Trimming pared 0 bases from V and 5 bases from J, leaving 13 bases between. Germline lookup yields CDR1 SGHTA and CDR2 FQGNSA. CDR3 protein: CASSLAPAPGYGYTF. As DNA, the CDR3 is TGTGCCAGCAGCTTAGCGCCGGCTCCGGGGTATGGCTACACCTTC. Complete variable domain (other parts from reference TRBV7-2 and TRBJ1-2): GAGVSQSPSNKVTEKGKDVELRCDPISGHTALYWYRQSLGQGLEFLIYFQGNSAPDKSGLPSDRFSAERTGGSVSTLTIQRTQQEDSAVYLCASSLAPAPGYGYTFGSGTRLTVV.

V gene TRBV5-1 combines with J gene TRBJ1-1, with D hard to call. V shed 1 base and J shed 4 bases, with 14 bases lying between them. Germline V gene data show CDR1 as SGHRS and CDR2 as YFSETQ. The CDR3 totals 15 residues. In DNA form, the CDR3 reads TGCGCCAGCAGCTTGACCCCCCGGAGTAGCACTGAAGCTTTCTTT. It is translated as CASSLTPRSSTEAFF.

The chain links TRBV5-1 to TRBJ2-5; D gene ambiguous. V was cut by 2 bases and J by 1 base, with 9 bases left in between. The CDR3 is 14 amino acids. In germline, CDR1 is SGHRS, CDR2 YFSETQ. The CDR3 region is CASSFPESQETQYF. The DNA for the CDR3 is TGCGCCAGCAGCTTTCCTGAGTCCCAAGAGACCCAGTACTTC.

There are a few counts of this clone. This chain joins TRBV9 and TRBJ2-1; weak D call: TRBD2 (6 bases). Germline values: CDR1 SGDLS, CDR2 YYNGEE. The CDR3 covers 15 residues. V was shortened by 4 bases and J by 7 bases, with 18 bases between the two germline ends. In DNA form, the CDR3 reads TGTGCCAGCAGCCCCCGGGACTTAGTAGGAAATGAGCAGTTCTTC. This gives the protein CASSPRDLVGNEQFF.

This rearrangement joins TRBV10-2 to TRBJ1-1; 7 nucleotides match TRBD1. This CDR3 has 13 amino acids. J lost 6 bases, V lost 6 bases, and 7 bases had no gene match. Germline CDR1 and CDR2: WSHSY and SAAADI. CDR3 loop: CASRGPTGPEAFF. The CDR3 DNA sequence: TGCGCCAGCAGAGGTCCGACAGGGCCTGAAGCTTTCTTT.

This chain links TRBV5-1 with TRBJ1-1; D unresolved. The CDR3 has 16 amino acids. Germline V lookup: CDR1 SGHRS, CDR2 YFSETQ. The V and J ends lost 6 bases and 1 base respectively, with 19 bases between them. CDR3 region: CASTPGRLGTNTEAFF. The CDR3 bases are TGCGCCAGCACCCCGGGGAGGCTGGGCACGAACACTGAAGCTTTCTTT.

The V call is TRBV7-9, the J call TRBJ1-5; D uncertain. Germline V gives CDR1 SEHNR, CDR2 FQNEAQ (reference sequence). This CDR3 is 16 amino acids long. Between the trimmed V and J ends, which lost 1 base and 0 bases, there was a span of 10 bases. The CDR3 nucleotides read TGTGCCAGCAGCTTAGGAGGAGGGTCTAGCAATCAGCCCCAGCATTTT. As protein: CASSLGGGSSNQPQHF.

There are a few counts of this clone. The chain employs TRBV19 and TRBJ1-1; 7 nucleotides agree with TRBD1. Looked up from germline, CDR1 is LNHDA and CDR2 is SQIVND (reference sequence). CDR3 length: 13 amino acids. The trim removed 9 bases at V and 5 bases at J, leaving 9 bases unmatched. The DNA of the CDR3 is TGTGCCAGCCAGACAGGGAGTCGGACTGAAGCTTTCTTT. Translating gives CASQTGSRTEAFF.